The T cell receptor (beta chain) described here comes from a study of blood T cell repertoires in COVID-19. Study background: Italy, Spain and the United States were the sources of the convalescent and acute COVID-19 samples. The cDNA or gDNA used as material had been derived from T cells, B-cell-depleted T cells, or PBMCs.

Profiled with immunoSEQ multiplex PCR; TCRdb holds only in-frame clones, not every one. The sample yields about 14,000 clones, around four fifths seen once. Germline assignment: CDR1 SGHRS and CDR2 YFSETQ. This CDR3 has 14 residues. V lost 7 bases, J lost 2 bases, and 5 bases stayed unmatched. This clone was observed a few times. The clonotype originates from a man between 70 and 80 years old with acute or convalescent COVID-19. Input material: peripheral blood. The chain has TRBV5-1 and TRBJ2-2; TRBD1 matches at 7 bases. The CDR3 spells CASGGQPNTGELFF. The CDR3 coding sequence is TGCGCCAGCGGGGGACAGCCTAACACCGGGGAGCTGTTTTTT.